Listed below are T cell receptor beta chains from one sample, sequenced in a study of blood T cell repertoires in COVID-19. The assay was immunoSEQ multiplex PCR, and TCRdb's table has in-frame clones only and misses some. The table lists about 150,000 clones, 70% to 85% of them singletons, with 9% to 10% in the top ten. Input material: peripheral blood. The receptors were gathered from a woman between 50 and 59 years old with acute or convalescent COVID-19. Each CDR3 is given with its conserved first and last residue. The order of the fields is V gene, D gene, clone size, J gene, CDR3 DNA, CDR3 protein. D genes are given only for firm matches. Clone size is shown for a subset of rows, as once, few, many or a class of expanded clone.

>TRBV5-1|.|.|TRBJ1-1
TGCGCCAGCAGCTTGGCCTGGAGGGCCAACACTGAAGCTTTCTTT
CASSLAWRANTEAFF
>TRBV7-2|.|.|TRBJ1-3
TGTGCCAGCAGCTTATGGTCGGGATCCGGAAACACCATATATTTT
CASSLWSGSGNTIYF
>TRBV19|.|few|TRBJ2-7
TGTGCCAGTAGTATAGGAACTAGTAGGACCTACGAGCAGTACTTC
CASSIGTSRTYEQYF
>TRBV5-1|TRBD2|.|TRBJ2-1
TGCGCCAGCAGCCCGGCGGGGGGGCAGAACTACAATGAGCAGTTCTTC
CASSPAGGQNYNEQFF
>TRBV6-5|.|.|TRBJ2-1
TGTGCCAGCAGTACCCGGAGCTACAATGAGCAGTTCTTC
CASSTRSYNEQFF
>TRBV7-3|.|.|TRBJ2-1
TGTGCCAGCAGCTTACCCGCCGGGACTTACGACAATGAGCAGTTCTTC
CASSLPAGTYDNEQFF
>TRBV20-1|TRBD2|.|TRBJ2-2
TGCAGTGCTAGTGCACTAGCGGGGGTCACCGGGGAGCTGTTTTTT
CSASALAGVTGELFF
>TRBV4-3|TRBD2|.|TRBJ2-3
TGCGCCAGCAGCCAAGTCGGCCTAGCGGGCGGCACAGATACGCAGTATTTT
CASSQVGLAGGTDTQYF
>TRBV6-5|.|few|TRBJ1-2
TGTGCCAGCAATATCCGATTGGAGCCTAACTATGGCTACACCTTC
CASNIRLEPNYGYTF
>TRBV3-1/TRBV3-2|.|.|TRBJ2-7
TGTGCCAGCAGCCTTTCCTCGACATCCCGCTCCTACGAGCAGTACTTC
CASSLSSTSRSYEQYF
>TRBV7-9|.|.|TRBJ2-1
TGTGCCAGCAATAACAGAGGGGGAAATGAGCAGTTCTTC
CASNNRGGNEQFF
>TRBV19|.|once|TRBJ1-6
TGTGCCAGTAGTATGGGCCGGGGGGCCGGGAATTCACCCCTCCACTTT
CASSMGRGAGNSPLHF
>TRBV21-1|.|.|TRBJ2-7
TGTGCCAGCAGCAAAGATGGGAGCTCCTACGAGCAGTACTTC
CASSKDGSSYEQYF
>TRBV5-6|.|.|TRBJ1-3
TGTGCCAGCACCCAGGGTGGGGCCACTGGAAACACCATATATTTT
CASTQGGATGNTIYF
>TRBV7-2|TRBD1|.|TRBJ1-5
TGTGCCAGCAGCTTAGGGACAGGGGGCCTGAGCAATCAGCCCCAGCATTTT
CASSLGTGGLSNQPQHF
>TRBV10-3|.|.|TRBJ2-7
TGTGCCATCAGTGATGTGCGATACTCTTCCGAGCAGTACTTC
CAISDVRYSSEQYF
>TRBV4-1|.|.|TRBJ1-5
TGCGCCAGCAGCCAAGAGGCAGGGGCCCAAAATCAGCCCCAGCATTTT
CASSQEAGAQNQPQHF
>TRBV7-6|.|.|TRBJ2-1
TGTGCCAGCAGCTTGAATCCGGGAGATGAGCAGTTCTTC
CASSLNPGDEQFF
>TRBV7-9|.|.|TRBJ1-2
TGTGCCAGCAGCTTAGCCCGGGCGGGGGGCCGTAATGGCTACACCTTC
CASSLARAGGRNGYTF
>TRBV28|TRBD1|.|TRBJ1-4
TGTGCCAGCAGTTTGGGGACAGAAGAAAAACTGTTTTTT
CASSLGTEEKLFF
>TRBV7-2|.|.|TRBJ1-5
TGTGCCAGCAGCTTAGGTTTTGCGGGGAATCAGCCCCAGCATTTT
CASSLGFAGNQPQHF
>TRBV6-5|.|.|TRBJ1-6
TGTGCCAGCAGCCTATCAGGGATTGATTCACCCCTCCACTTT
CASSLSGIDSPLHF
>TRBV6-5|TRBD1|.|TRBJ2-7
TGTGCCAGCAGTTGGTTCAGGGGGCAAGAAGGCGAGCAGTACTTC
CASSWFRGQEGEQYF
>TRBV18|.|.|TRBJ2-1
TGTGCCAGCTCACCACTGGGAGTGGCGAGCTCCTACAATGAGCAGTTCTTC
CASSPLGVASSYNEQFF
>TRBV27|TRBD1|once|TRBJ2-3
TGTGCCAGCAGTCCGGACAGGGGGCCTTTCAGCACAGATACGCAGTATTTT
CASSPDRGPFSTDTQYF
>TRBV27|TRBD1|.|TRBJ1-4
TGTGCCAGCACAGTGATAGGGGGCTCGACTAATGAAAAACTGTTTTTT
CASTVIGGSTNEKLFF
>TRBV3-1/TRBV3-2|.|.|TRBJ2-1
TGTGCCAGCTCGGTACTAGTCGAGAGTGGTGAGCAGTTCTTC
CASSVLVESGEQFF
>TRBV7-2|TRBD1|few|TRBJ2-2
TGTGCCAGCAGCTTTTCGACAGGGGGGGAGCTGTTTTTT
CASSFSTGGELFF
>TRBV5-5|.|.|TRBJ2-7
TGTGCCAGCAGACTAGCCGGGACCTACGAGCAGTACTTC
CASRLAGTYEQYF
>TRBV7-2|TRBD1|.|TRBJ2-5
TGTGCCAGCCTAGACAGGGGGGGACAAGAGACCCAGTACTTC
CASLDRGGQETQYF
>TRBV14|TRBD2|.|TRBJ2-1
TGTGCCAGCAGCCCCCGAGGGACTAGCGGGGATTACAATGAGCAGTTCTTC
CASSPRGTSGDYNEQFF
>TRBV6-2/TRBV6-3|TRBD2|.|TRBJ2-5
TGTGCCAGCAGTTCCAACCGACTAGCTGGTGAGACCCAGTACTTC
CASSSNRLAGETQYF
>TRBV19|.|few|TRBJ1-5
TGTGCCAGTCGGAGGGACTGGGATCAGCCCCAGCATTTT
CASRRDWDQPQHF
>TRBV2|.|.|TRBJ2-5
TGTGCCAGCAGTCTACAGAGTGGCGAGACGACCCAGTACTTC
CASSLQSGETTQYF
>TRBV4-3|.|.|TRBJ1-2
TGCGCCAGCAGCCGAGACGGGACAACCTATGGCTACACCTTC
CASSRDGTTYGYTF
>TRBV7-2|.|.|TRBJ2-3
TGTGCCAGCAGCCCAAGCACAGATACGCAGTATTTT
CASSPSTDTQYF
>TRBV6-5|.|.|TRBJ1-1
TGTGCCAGCAGTTCCCGACAGACCCTGAACACTGAAGCTTTCTTT
CASSSRQTLNTEAFF
>TRBV14|.|.|TRBJ2-1
TGTGCCAGCAGCCCTCTAGGGACTCTGGGGGACGAGCAGTTCTTC
CASSPLGTLGDEQFF
>TRBV19|.|.|TRBJ1-2
TGTGCCAGTAGTATCGAGGGAAGCTATGGCTACACCTTC
CASSIEGSYGYTF
>TRBV29-1|.|.|TRBJ1-3
TGCAGCGTGGGCAGGGAGGGAGGAAACACCATATATTTT
CSVGREGGNTIYF
>TRBV19|TRBD1|.|TRBJ1-5
TGTGCCAGTAGTATAGGGAGAGGGGGCGATCAGCCCCAGCATTTT
CASSIGRGGDQPQHF
>TRBV5-4|.|.|TRBJ2-1
TGTGCCAGCAGCTTGGGTCTGGTGGGAGGTTACAATGAGCAGTTCTTC
CASSLGLVGGYNEQFF
>TRBV5-5|.|.|TRBJ1-3
TGTGCCAGCAGCTTGGAGATAGGGAGAACTGGAAACACCATATATTTT
CASSLEIGRTGNTIYF
>TRBV7-8|.|.|TRBJ1-2
TGTGCCAGCAGCTTAACAGAGATATATGGCTACACCTTC
CASSLTEIYGYTF
>TRBV12-3/TRBV12-4|TRBD2|.|TRBJ2-5
TGTGCCAGCAGTTTGGGGAGGGGTCCATACTTC
CASSLGRGPYF
>TRBV5-6|.|.|TRBJ1-1
TGTGCCAGCAGCTTCCCAGGGAGGAATGAAGCTTTCTTT
CASSFPGRNEAFF
>TRBV5-4|.|.|TRBJ1-1
TGTGCCAGCAGCTCCTATCCCGGGACTGTACTAGAAGCTTTCTTT
CASSSYPGTVLEAFF
>TRBV19|.|.|TRBJ2-4
TGTGCCAGTAGTATAGGACAGATCCAAAACATTCAGTACTTC
CASSIGQIQNIQYF
>TRBV7-2|TRBD1|.|TRBJ1-3
TGTGCCAGCAGCTACCGGACAGGGTTGGGAAACACCATATATTTT
CASSYRTGLGNTIYF
>TRBV4-3|.|.|TRBJ1-5
TGCGCCAGCAGCCAAGAGGCCAGGGGCTTCGGTCAGCCCCAGCATTTT
CASSQEARGFGQPQHF
>TRBV5-1|TRBD1|.|TRBJ1-1
TGCGCCAGCAGCTTGGAACCGGGACAGAAGTTGAACACTGAAGCTTTCTTT
CASSLEPGQKLNTEAFF
>TRBV5-6|.|.|TRBJ2-3
TGTGCCAGCAGCCCGACTAGGAGGACAGATACGCAGTATTTT
CASSPTRRTDTQYF